The rows below give T cell receptor beta chains drawn from one sample of a study of cytomegalovirus exposure and HLA in healthy donors. TCRdb's copy holds only in-frame clones and misses some; the assay was immunoSEQ multiplex PCR. The data contain 150,000 to 200,000 clones, 76% of them singletons. Material for sequencing was PBMCs. The receptors derive from a female donor in good health and CMV-seronegative. The CDR3 runs from the conserved cysteine through the conserved F or W. A D gene is named only where the DNA matches it firmly. A row's size may be missing; if present it is once, few, many or a size class.

j_gene | abundance | v_gene | d_gene | CDR3aa | CDR3nt
TRBJ1-5 | . | TRBV4-1 | . | CASSQGRGLNQPQHF | TGCGCCAGCAGCCAAGGCAGGGGTCTCAATCAGCCCCAGCATTTT
TRBJ1-5 | . | TRBV18 | . | CASSPQGYSNQPQHF | TGTGCCAGCTCACCACAGGGGTATAGCAATCAGCCCCAGCATTTT
TRBJ2-7 | . | TRBV6-1 | TRBD1 | CASSEERQGGNEQYF | TGTGCCAGCAGTGAAGAGCGACAGGGCGGTAACGAGCAGTACTTC
TRBJ1-1 | . | TRBV4-2 | . | CASSPSYDTGNTEAFF | TGTGCCAGCAGTCCCTCATACGACACCGGGAACACTGAAGCTTTCTTC
TRBJ1-2 | once | TRBV2 | . | CASSEGTGAYGYTF | TGTGCCAGCAGTGAAGGTACAGGCGCCTATGGCTACACCTTC
TRBJ2-1 | . | TRBV7-3 | . | CASSPRRSSYNEQFF | TGTGCCAGCAGCCCGCGGCGGAGCTCCTACAATGAGCAGTTCTTC
TRBJ2-4 | . | TRBV10-3 | . | CAIGREEKNSQYF | TGTGCCATCGGGCGGGAAGAGAAAAACAGTCAGTACTTC
TRBJ1-6 | once | TRBV19 | TRBD1 | CASSDEDRASSSPLHF | TGTGCCAGTAGTGATGAAGACAGGGCTTCGAGTTCACCCCTCCACTTT
TRBJ2-7 | . | TRBV4-2 | TRBD1 | CASSPEQGDRASYEQYF | TGTGCCAGCAGCCCGGAGCAGGGGGACAGGGCCTCCTACGAGCAGTACTTC
TRBJ2-7 | . | TRBV29-1 | TRBD2 | CSVARTSGAYSYEQYF | TGCAGCGTGGCTAGGACTAGCGGGGCCTACTCCTACGAGCAGTACTTC
TRBJ2-5 | . | TRBV4-1 | . | CASSQVSAGETQYF | TGCGCCAGCAGCCAAGTTTCAGCGGGAGAGACCCAGTACTTC
TRBJ2-6 | . | TRBV19 | . | CASKEGANGLTF | TGTGCCAGTAAGGAGGGGGCCAACGGCCTGACTTTC
TRBJ1-3 | . | TRBV6-5 | . | CASSPTATVSSRYF | TGTGCCAGCAGCCCAACCGCGACAGTCTCTAGTAGATATTTT
TRBJ1-5 | . | TRBV27 | TRBD1 | CASSYYRGGNQPQHF | TGTGCCAGCAGTTATTACAGGGGGGGCAATCAGCCCCAGCATTTT
TRBJ2-5 | few | TRBV5-1 | . | CASSPGTSQETQYF | TGCGCCAGCAGTCCTGGGACTTCCCAAGAGACCCAGTACTTC
TRBJ2-1 | . | TRBV10-2 | . | CASSDYRGRYNEQFF | TGCGCCAGCAGTGATTACCGGGGGAGATACAATGAGCAGTTCTTC